These 22 T cell receptor beta chains were sequenced from one sample in a study of T-cell memory formation after mild COVID-19. TCRdb called the 5' RACE reads again in MiXCR, with one record for every CDR3 protein. The sample consists of about 240,000 distinct CDR3 sequences, 8% to 10% of them appearing once. What was sequenced was PBMCs or a T cell subset sorted from them (not recorded which). The receptors were sampled from a man between 18 and 35 years old who had mild COVID-19 (a few samples of this study predate the infection). Cell type and time point are not known.

This chain uses TRBV12-3 or TRBV12-4 with TRBJ1-1; D possibly corresponds to TRBD1 (5 bases). Trimming removed 1 base at V and 4 bases at J, with 10 bases between. The CDR3 is made up of 14 amino acids. This chain's CDR3 is CASSLGGQGTEAFF. For the CDR3, the DNA is TGTGCCAGCAGTTTAGGGGGTCAGGGCACTGAAGCTTTCTTT.

This clonotype was detected only a few times. The chain uses TRBV20-1 and TRBJ2-7; 7 bases agree with TRBD1. Germline CDR1 and CDR2: DFQATT and SNEGSKA (reference sequence). The CDR3 totals 13 residues. Trimming took 4 bases from V and 3 from J; bases not matched to a gene: 6. The CDR3 region is CSATRQGHYEQYV. The CDR3 nucleotides are TGCAGTGCTACGAGACAGGGTCACTACGAGCAGTACGTC.

There are a few counts of this clonotype. This chain joins TRBV28 and TRBJ1-6; D possibly corresponds to TRBD1 (5 bases). This CDR3 region has 16 residues. Germline CDR1 reads MDHEN; CDR2 reads SYDVKM. V dropped 3 bases and J dropped 7 bases, with 16 bases sitting between them. CDR3: CASSFLGGGENSPLHF. In nucleotides, the CDR3 is TGTGCCAGCAGTTTTCTCGGGGGAGGTGAGAATTCACCCCTCCACTTT. The full variable domain, in which reference TRBV28 and TRBJ1-6 provide the parts outside the CDR3, is DVKVTQSSRYLVKRTGEKVFLECVQDMDHENMFWYRQDPGLGLRLIYFSYDVKMKEKGDIPEGYSVSREKKERFSLILESASTNQTSMYLCASSFLGGGENSPLHFGNGTRLTVT.

CDR3 sequence reads: CASSPGTGYQETQYF. The CDR3 bases are TGTGCCAGCAGCCCAGGGACAGGGTACCAAGAGACCCAGTACTTC. V usage is TRBV7-8 and J usage is TRBJ2-5; TRBD1 aligns across 9 bases. Germline CDR1 reads SGHVS; CDR2 reads FQNEAQ. The CDR3 consists of 15 residues. V gave up 5 bases and J gave up 0 bases; unmatched junction bases: 4.

V usage is TRBV5-1 and J usage is TRBJ2-3, with TRBD1 matching over 8 bases. The V gene's germline CDR1 is SGHRS and CDR2 YFSETQ. This CDR3 comprises 16 residues. V lost 3 bases and J lost 4; bases outside the gene matches: 10. CDR3 region: CASSSGQDSRADTQYF. In DNA, the CDR3 is TGCGCCAGCAGCTCGGGACAGGATAGCAGGGCAGATACGCAGTATTTT. Using reference TRBV5-1 and TRBJ2-3 for the parts outside the CDR3, the full variable domain is KAGVTQTPRYLIKTRGQQVTLSCSPISGHRSVSWYQQTPGQGLQFLFEYFSETQRNKGNFPGRFSGRQFSNSRSEMNVSTLELGDSALYLCASSSGQDSRADTQYFGPGTRLTVL.

This clonotype was seen only a few times. The chain is built from TRBV7-9 and TRBJ2-1; D perhaps matches TRBD2 (5 bases). The germline gives CDR1 SEHNR, CDR2 FQNEAQ (reference sequence). This CDR3 has 11 residues. The V gene lost 5 bases and the J gene lost 10 bases, with 9 bases spanning the gap. The CDR3 DNA reads as TGTGCCAGCAGCACTAGGAAAGAGCAGTTCTTC. Translating gives CASSTRKEQFF.

The table lists this clonotype with a few counts. The chain joins TRBV5-6 to TRBJ2-1; D call uncertain. Germline values: CDR1 SGHDT, CDR2 YYEEEE. The CDR3 loop spans 15 amino acids. Trimming took off 4 bases at V and 0 bases at J, with 11 bases between the two ends. For the CDR3, the DNA is TGTGCCAGCAGCCTGTACGAGAGCTCCTACAATGAGCAGTTCTTC. Translated, it gives CASSLYESSYNEQFF. The full variable domain, in which reference TRBV5-6 and TRBJ2-1 provide the parts outside the CDR3, is DAGVTQSPTHLIKTRGQQVTLRCSPKSGHDTVSWYQQALGQGPQFIFQYYEEEERQRGNFPDRFSGHQFPNYSSELNVNALLLGDSALYLCASSLYESSYNEQFFGPGTRLTVL.

This clonotype was counted ten times or more. The gene calls are TRBV12-3 or TRBV12-4 and TRBJ1-6; D uncertain. Between the trimmed V and J ends, which lost 7 bases and 7 bases, there was a span of 17 bases. The CDR3 contains 15 residues. CDR3 DNA: TGTGCCAGCACCCCATTCGGGGAGTCGAATTCACCCCTCCACTTT. Protein product: CASTPFGESNSPLHF.

V gene TRBV11-2 combines with J gene TRBJ2-3; TRBD2 matches 8 bases. The length of the CDR3 is 14 residues. With V trimmed by 5 bases and J by 6 bases, 7 bases remained unmatched. CDR1 SGHAT and CDR2 FQNNGV come from the germline V gene. CDR3 amino acids: CASSAGTSWDTQYF. The CDR3 DNA reads TGTGCCAGCAGCGCCGGGACTAGTTGGGATACGCAGTATTTT. The whole variable domain, remainder taken from reference TRBV11-2 and TRBJ2-3, is EAGVAQSPRYKIIEKRQSVAFWCNPISGHATLYWYQQILGQGPKLLIQFQNNGVVDDSQLPKDRFSAERLKGVDSTLKIQPAKLEDSAVYLCASSAGTSWDTQYFGPGTRLTVL.

This clonotype occurred many times. V gene TRBV12-5 combines with J gene TRBJ2-7; D could derive from TRBD1 or TRBD2 (5 bases each). Germline V gene data show CDR1 as LGHNT and CDR2 as FRNRAP. The CDR3 runs to 17 residues. Trimming stripped 0 bases from V and 2 bases from J, with 17 bases between. The CDR3 protein is CASGLVRLTAEPYEQYF. Here the CDR3 DNA reads TGTGCTAGTGGTTTGGTACGATTGACAGCGGAACCCTACGAGCAGTACTTC. The full variable domain, with the rest looked up from reference TRBV12-5 and TRBJ2-7, is DARVTQTPRHKVTEMGQEVTMRCQPILGHNTVFWYRQTMMQGLELLAYFRNRAPLDDSGMPKDRFSAEMPDATLATLKIQPSEPRDSAVYFCASGLVRLTAEPYEQYFGPGTRLTVT.

The chain has TRBV7-2 and TRBJ2-3, with 10 positions matching TRBD2. CDR3 length: 15 residues. V lost 5 bases, J lost 4 bases, and 6 bases stayed unmatched. Looked up from germline, CDR1 is SGHTA and CDR2 is FQGNSA. CDR3 in amino acids: CASSILAGAPDTQYF. CDR3 DNA sequence: TGTGCCAGCAGCATTCTAGCGGGGGCGCCAGATACGCAGTATTTT.

The rearrangement joins TRBV7-3 to TRBJ2-2; D might be TRBD1 or TRBD2, each matching 5 bases. Germline CDR1 and CDR2: SGHTA and FQGTGA. This CDR3 comprises 17 residues. V lost 3 bases and J 2 bases, leaving 16 bases between the germline ends. The CDR3: CASSLGPPGQNTGELFF. As DNA, the CDR3 is TGTGCCAGCAGCTTGGGACCCCCGGGTCAAAACACCGGGGAGCTGTTTTTT.

This chain links TRBV20-1 with TRBJ2-1, with 7 bases matching TRBD1. CDR1 and CDR2 from the germline V gene are DFQATT and SNEGSKA (reference sequence). With V trimmed by 7 bases and J by 4 bases, 7 bases remained unmatched. The CDR3 is made up of 13 amino acids. The CDR3 loop is CSVGQINYNEQFF. The CDR3 nucleotides read TGCAGTGTGGGACAGATCAATTACAATGAGCAGTTCTTC.

The gene calls are TRBV27 and TRBJ2-3, with 8 bases matching TRBD2. Trimming removed 10 bases from V and 5 bases from J; junction bases left unmatched: 14. This CDR3 is 15 amino acids long. Germline V lookup: CDR1 MNHEY, CDR2 SMNVEV (reference sequence). CDR3 nucleotides: TGTGCCACCCGGGGGGGGGCGCGATTCAGAGATACGCAGTATTTT. This codes for CATRGGARFRDTQYF.

This chain connects TRBV7-2 to TRBJ1-1, with D uncertain. From germline, CDR1 is SGHTA and CDR2 FQGNSA. Trimming pared 6 bases from V and 0 bases from J, leaving 11 bases between. The CDR3 has 14 residues. The CDR3 sequence is CASRSQPMNTEAFF. CDR3 nucleotides: TGTGCCAGCAGGTCACAGCCAATGAACACTGAAGCTTTCTTT.

The chain joins TRBV7-6 to TRBJ1-1; a weak D match, TRBD1 (6 bases). The CDR3 loop spans 14 amino acids. Between the trimmed V and J ends, which lost 3 bases and 4 bases, there was a span of 12 bases. Germline CDR1 is SGHVS and CDR2 is FNYEAQ. The chain's CDR3 is CASSLKGGVTEAFF. The CDR3 bases are TGTGCCAGCAGCTTGAAGGGGGGGGTCACTGAAGCTTTCTTT.

This clonotype was recorded a few times. The chain carries TRBV4-3 and TRBJ2-5, with 9 bases fitting TRBD2. Looked up from germline, CDR1 is LGHNA and CDR2 is YSLEER. This CDR3 has 16 residues. Losses at the gene ends were 0 bases for V and 5 bases for J; bases not matched to a gene: 7. CDR3 DNA sequence: TGCGCCAGCAGCCAAGACGGCCTAGCGGGGCTCGAGACCCAGTACTTC. It is translated as CASSQDGLAGLETQYF.

The chain has TRBV7-3 and TRBJ2-6; D is unresolved. The CDR3 length is 14 residues. Germline V gene sequence: CDR1 SGHTA, CDR2 FQGTGA. The V end was cut by 2 bases, the J end by 2 bases, with 4 bases between. CDR3 in DNA: TGTGCCAGCAGCTTACTAGCTGGGGCCAACGTCCTGACTTTC. It encodes CASSLLAGANVLTF.

The rearrangement uses TRBV9 and TRBJ1-2; D perhaps matches TRBD1 (6 bases). Germline lookup yields CDR1 SGDLS and CDR2 YYNGEE. This CDR3 comprises 13 residues. The V end was cut by 1 base, the J end by 3 bases, with 7 bases between. The CDR3, as DNA: TGTGCCAGCAGCGTATCAGGGGACTATGGCTACACCTTC. Translating it yields CASSVSGDYGYTF.

This clonotype was counted between two and nine times. V usage is TRBV6-2 or TRBV6-3 and J usage is TRBJ1-1; tentative D call: TRBD1 (5 bases). The V end lost 2 bases, the J end lost 3 bases, and 13 bases lay between the germline ends. The germline gives CDR1 MNHEY, CDR2 SVGEGT. CDR3 length: 15 residues. The CDR3 here is CASSYSHRGYTEAFF. Written as DNA, the CDR3 is TGTGCCAGCAGTTACAGCCACCGGGGGTACACTGAAGCTTTCTTT.

This chain links TRBV6-5 with TRBJ2-5, with 10 bases fitting TRBD1. Trimming cost V 5 bases and J 2 bases; bases outside gene matches: 5. Germline-derived CDR1 and CDR2 are MNHEY and SVGAGI. CDR3 length: 15 residues. The CDR3 DNA is TGTGCCAGCAGTGGACCGGACAGGGGGCAAGAGACCCAGTACTTC. It codes for CASSGPDRGQETQYF.

The chain has TRBV19 and TRBJ1-5; D gene unclear. The CDR3 covers 13 residues. Germline V gene sequence: CDR1 LNHDA, CDR2 SQIVND (reference sequence). Trimming removed 7 bases from V and 6 bases from J, with 13 bases in between. The CDR3 spells CASTGSMVQPQHF. The DNA of the CDR3 is TGTGCCAGTACTGGTTCTATGGTTCAGCCCCAGCATTTT.